This is a list of T cell receptor beta chains from one sample in a study of tumor-infiltrating lymphocytes in primary liver carcinoma. One entry per CDR3 protein results from TCRdb running MiXCR on the multiplex PCR reads. Among some 190,000 distinct CDR3 sequences listed, around 85% were seen once. The sequencing sample was made of tumor tissue from primary liver carcinoma. The receptors here all came from a middle-aged man with primary liver carcinoma and hepatitis B virus infection. CDR3s include the opening cysteine and the closing phenylalanine or tryptophan. D genes are given only for firm matches. Clone size is given for some rows only: seen once, a few or many times, or a class if the clone is expanded.

j_gene,abundance,d_gene,len,v_gene,CDR3aa,CDR3nt
TRBJ1-2,.,.,14,TRBV11-2,CASNLDRVAYGYTF,TGTGCCAGCAACTTAGATCGAGTAGCTTATGGCTACACCTTC
TRBJ2-7,.,.,12,TRBV29-1,CSAGWVNQEQYF,TGCAGTGCGGGTTGGGTTAATCAGGAGCAGTACTTC
TRBJ1-1,.,.,15,TRBV29-1,CSASPGWAMNTETFF,TGCAGCGCTTCCCCGGGTTGGGCTATGAACACTGAGACTTTCTTT
TRBJ2-1,.,.,14,TRBV11-3,CASSLGVSKNEQSF,TGTGCCAGCAGCCTAGGCGTCTCGAAAAATGAGCAGTCCTTC
TRBJ1-1,.,.,13,TRBV6-5,CASCVTPNTEAFF,TGTGCCAGCTGTGTGACACCGAACACTGAAGCTTTCTTT
TRBJ2-2,.,.,13,TRBV11-2,CASTQCVAGELFF,TGTGCCAGCACTCAATGTGTGGCCGGGGAGCTGTTTTTT
TRBJ1-4,.,.,13,TRBV20-1,CRAGDAVDEKLFF,TGCAGAGCTGGGGACGCGGTGGATGAAAAACTGTTTTTT
TRBJ2-1,.,.,14,TRBV5-4,CASKLGGRNNEQFF,TGTGCCAGCAAGCTTGGAGGCAGGAACAACGAGCAGTTCTTC
TRBJ1-1,.,.,12,TRBV29-1,CSVNGGPREAFF,TGCAGCGTTAACGGGGGTCCCAGGGAAGCTTTCTTT
TRBJ2-7,many,TRBD1,12,TRBV28,CASSLGQGEQYF,TGTGCCAGCAGTTTAGGACAGGGAGAGCAGTACTTC
TRBJ2-7,few,.,14,TRBV4-3,CASSLLGGAGEQYF,TGCGCCAGCAGCCTTCTGGGCGGAGCAGGCGAGCAGTACTTC
TRBJ2-7,.,.,13,TRBV6-2/TRBV6-3,CASLDRDRDEQYF,TGTGCCAGCTTGGATAGGGATAGGGACGAGCAGTACTTC
TRBJ2-4,many,.,14,TRBV30,CAVESSVAKNIQYF,TGTGCCGTGGAGAGTTCGGTAGCCAAAAACATTCAGTACTTC
TRBJ2-3,.,TRBD1,17,TRBV6-5,CASSSEMPGQGGDTQYF,TGTGCCAGCAGTTCCGAGATGCCGGGACAGGGGGGAGATACTCAGTATTTT
TRBJ1-2,.,TRBD1,14,TRBV5-1,CASSPWTGGDAYTF,TGCGCCAGCAGCCCTTGGACAGGGGGAGATGCCTACACCTTC
TRBJ2-5,.,TRBD2,16,TRBV29-1,CSAYMTPGLAGETHYF,TGCAGCGCCTACATGACTCCGGGACTAGCGGGAGAAACCCACTACTTT
TRBJ1-1,.,.,13,TRBV6-1,CASREMGNTEAFF,TGTGCTAGCAGGGAAATGGGGAACACTGAAGCTTTCTTT
TRBJ2-2,.,TRBD2,17,TRBV5-4,CANSLRLAGKNTGKLFF,TGTGCCAACAGCTTGCGGCTAGCGGGTAAGAACACCGGGAAGCTGTTTTTT
TRBJ1-4,few,.,16,TRBV6-6,CASSNRDWGRGEELFF,TGTGCCAGCAGTAACCGGGACTGGGGGCGAGGCGAAGAACTGTTTTTT
TRBJ2-7,.,.,13,TRBV2,CASSPETPYEQYF,TGTGCCAGCAGTCCAGAGACGCCCTACGAGCAGTACTTC
TRBJ2-3,few,TRBD1,17,TRBV6-5,CASSYGHTGGLTDTQYF,TGTGCCAGCAGTTACGGTCATACAGGGGGCCTCACAGATACCCAGTATTTT
TRBJ1-1,.,.,11,TRBV6-2/TRBV6-3,CASSGGADAFF,TGTGCCAGCAGCGGGGGAGCAGATGCTTTCTTT
TRBJ1-2,.,.,13,TRBV7-8,CTSSRGRLYGYTF,TGTACCAGCAGCCGGGGACGGTTGTATGGCTACACCTTC
TRBJ2-6,.,.,14,TRBV29-1,CSVITWAGANVLTF,TGCAGCGTCATCACATGGGCTGGGGCCAACGTCCTGACTTTC
TRBJ2-2,.,.,16,TRBV6-5,CASSSPGFSVTGELFF,TGTGCCAGCAGTTCTCCAGGCTTCTCCGTCACTGGGGAGCTGTTTTTT
TRBJ1-1,.,TRBD1,15,TRBV11-1,CAFSPRQGRNTEAFF,TGTGCCTTCAGCCCGCGACAGGGTCGGAACACTGAAGCCTTCTTT
TRBJ2-1,.,TRBD2,15,TRBV6-1,CASSAETGGYNEHFF,TGTGCCAGCAGTGCAGAAACGGGAGGATACAATGAGCACTTCTTC